This T cell receptor beta chain was found in a study of beta chain features in type 1 diabetes. Study overall: Healthy donors resembled patients in age, gender and cell yields. Study observations and caveats: All four CD4+ subsets from Type 1 diabetes patients carried moderately but significantly shorter TCRB CDR3s.

This CDR3 comprises 17 residues. Per germline, CDR1 LGHNA and CDR2 YSLEER. V was clipped by 0 bases and J by 1 base, with 13 bases between them. Expressed TCRB transcripts were sequenced, since all the RNA that had been isolated was reverse transcribed. Approximately 3.7 million reads per sample on average were obtained from naive, central memory and regulatory T cell samples. TCRdb's table, derived via immunoSEQ multiplex PCR, lists solely in-frame clones and lacks some. The sample carries 600,000 to 650,000 clones, roughly a sixth recorded once. As to this clone: Its antigen is still unknown.

The chain recombines TRBV4-3 with TRBJ2-4, with unresolved D. This sequence was found in a man aged 18 to 30 in good health. The sequencing sample was made of naive CD4+ T cells from blood. The chain's CDR3 is CASSQDSQPAAKNIQYF. In nucleotides, the CDR3 is TGCGCCAGCAGCCAAGATAGCCAGCCGGCCGCCAAAAACATTCAGTACTTC.